One TCR beta chain is described in this entry. This sample was included in a study of blood T cell repertoires in COVID-19. Whole-study context: Collection of acute and convalescent COVID-19 samples took place in the United States, Italy and Spain. PBMCs, B-cell-depleted T cells, or T cells were the source of the cDNA or gDNA that made up the material.

Source study methods: Reference gene primer amplification in the assay estimated nucleated cell counts. Sequenced by immunoSEQ multiplex PCR; TCRdb stores in-frame clones only, minus some. Clonal size and the V and J genes are those of that table, whereas D and trimming came from the DNA. The sample lists some 120,000 clones; roughly 85% were seen once. Specimen: peripheral blood. The sequence was obtained from a man aged 25-40 years with acute or convalescent COVID-19.

The CDR3 DNA sequence: TGTGCCAGCCAGACAAACAGGGGGCCGGGCCAGCCCCAGCATTTT. This encodes CASQTNRGPGQPQHF. This chain uses TRBV2 with TRBJ1-5; 9 bases are shared with TRBD1. Germline CDR1 SNHLY, CDR2 FYNNEI. The CDR3 has 15 amino acids. The V gene end was trimmed by 8 bases and the J gene end by 7 bases; junction bases not matched to a gene: 12.